This is a list of T cell receptor beta chains from one sample in a study of technical replicates of blood from several donors. The repertoire was sequenced with immunoSEQ multiplex PCR; TCRdb's copy has only in-frame clones and lacks some. The top ten clones hold 0.35% to 0.45% of a sample with 70,000 to 85,000 clones, about 90% of them seen once. Input material: T cells isolated from PBMCs. Every receptor here comes from a human donor in good health. Each CDR3 is given with its conserved first and last residue. Each record gives: D gene, V gene, J gene, clone size, CDR3 DNA, CDR3 protein. D genes are given only for firm matches. A row's size may be missing; if present it is once, few, many or a size class.

>TRBD1|TRBV19|TRBJ2-2|.
TGTGCCAGTAGTGTTCCGGGACAGAGTGTTGGGGAGCTGTTTTTT
CASSVPGQSVGELFF
>TRBD2|TRBV29-1|TRBJ2-1|.
TGCAGCGTTGTGACTAGCAGTTACAATGAGCAGTTCTTC
CSVVTSSYNEQFF
>TRBD1|TRBV19|TRBJ2-7|.
TGTGCCAGTAGCCCCAGCCGGGACAGTAGCTACGAGCAGTACTTC
CASSPSRDSSYEQYF
>TRBD2|TRBV27|TRBJ2-2|.
TGTGCCAGCAGCCTACTAGCGGGAGGCGCCGGGGAGCTGTTTTTT
CASSLLAGGAGELFF
>TRBD1|TRBV19|TRBJ1-5|.
TGTGCCAGCAAAAACAGGGGGAATCAGCCCCAGCATTTT
CASKNRGNQPQHF
>TRBD1|TRBV11-3|TRBJ2-2|.
TGTGCCAGCAGCAAAAGGACAGGGTCCACCGGGGAGCTGTTTTTT
CASSKRTGSTGELFF
>TRBD2|TRBV7-9|TRBJ2-1|.
TGTGCCAGCAGCTTCGGACTAGCGGGGGCTCATGAGCAGTTCTTC
CASSFGLAGAHEQFF
>TRBD1|TRBV27|TRBJ1-2|.
TGTGCCAGCAGTTCCCGGGACAGGGGGGCTAACTATGGCTACACCTTC
CASSSRDRGANYGYTF
>.|TRBV21-1|TRBJ2-1|.
TGTGCCAGCAGCTTGAAAGACAGGTATCATGCCTACAATGAGCAGTTCTTC
CASSLKDRYHAYNEQFF
>.|TRBV6-5|TRBJ2-1|.
TGTGCCAGCAGTTCGGGTTATGAGCAGTTCTTC
CASSSGYEQFF
>TRBD2|TRBV5-1|TRBJ2-7|.
TGCGCCAGCAGCTATACTAGCGGTTCCTACGAGCAGTACTTC
CASSYTSGSYEQYF
>.|TRBV10-3|TRBJ2-3|.
TGTGCCATCAGTGGAACCCTAGCGATAACAGATACGCAGTATTTT
CAISGTLAITDTQYF
>TRBD2|TRBV11-3|TRBJ2-1|.
TGTGCCAGCAGCTTAGGCGGGAGGGAGGAGCAGTTCTTC
CASSLGGREEQFF
>TRBD2|TRBV6-5|TRBJ2-2|.
TGTGCCAGCAGCGGTAGCGGGAGTAGTACCGGGGAGCTGTTTTTT
CASSGSGSSTGELFF
>.|TRBV28|TRBJ2-3|.
TGTGCCAGCAGTGAGGATATAGTGAATACGCAGTATTTT
CASSEDIVNTQYF
>.|TRBV25-1|TRBJ1-2|.
TGTGCCAGCAGCGGCTCGGGGGGGGCAGATGGCTACACCTTC
CASSGSGGADGYTF
>.|TRBV5-6|TRBJ2-5|.
TGTGCCAGCAGCTCACACCAGACCCAGTACTTC
CASSSHQTQYF
>.|TRBV9|TRBJ2-7|.
TGTGCCAGCAGCGTGAACATTATAACCTCCTACGAGCAGTACTTC
CASSVNIITSYEQYF
>.|TRBV28|TRBJ2-3|.
TGTGCCAGCAGTTTATTAGAGGGACACACAGATACGCAGTATTTT
CASSLLEGHTDTQYF
>.|TRBV6-5|TRBJ1-4|.
TGTGCCAGCAGTTACTCCCGGGTTAAGGCTAATGAAAAACTGTTTTTT
CASSYSRVKANEKLFF
>.|TRBV2|TRBJ2-7|.
TGTGCCAGCAGCGCGGATGCCTACGAGCAGTACTTC
CASSADAYEQYF
>.|TRBV2|TRBJ1-5|few
TGTGCCAGCAGGGGCAGCAACAATCAGCCCCAGCATTTT
CASRGSNNQPQHF
>.|TRBV2|TRBJ2-1|.
TGTGCCAGGGGAGCAGCGTTGAGCTCCTACAATGAGCAGTTCTTC
CARGAALSSYNEQFF
>TRBD1|TRBV19|TRBJ1-1|.
TGTGCCAGTAGCCGGGACAGGGAGGTGAACACTGAAGCTTTCTTT
CASSRDREVNTEAFF
>.|TRBV4-1|TRBJ1-2|.
TGCGCCAGCAGCCAAGACTCCTTGGCAGTTATTATTGGCTACACCTTC
CASSQDSLAVIIGYTF
>.|TRBV27|TRBJ1-2|.
TGTGCCAGCAGTTTATACGGGGGACCAAGGGGCTACACCTTC
CASSLYGGPRGYTF
>.|TRBV2|TRBJ2-1|.
TGTGCCAGTTTTCAGGGGAATGAGCAGTTCTTC
CASFQGNEQFF
>TRBD2|TRBV4-1|TRBJ2-7|.
TGCGCCAGCAGCCAAGAAACCGTCCTAGCGGTGAGCTCCTACGAGCAGTACTTC
CASSQETVLAVSSYEQYF
>.|TRBV4-1|TRBJ2-1|.
TGCGCCAGCAGCCAAGATTCCGCGGGAAGGCACAATGAGCAGTTCTTC
CASSQDSAGRHNEQFF